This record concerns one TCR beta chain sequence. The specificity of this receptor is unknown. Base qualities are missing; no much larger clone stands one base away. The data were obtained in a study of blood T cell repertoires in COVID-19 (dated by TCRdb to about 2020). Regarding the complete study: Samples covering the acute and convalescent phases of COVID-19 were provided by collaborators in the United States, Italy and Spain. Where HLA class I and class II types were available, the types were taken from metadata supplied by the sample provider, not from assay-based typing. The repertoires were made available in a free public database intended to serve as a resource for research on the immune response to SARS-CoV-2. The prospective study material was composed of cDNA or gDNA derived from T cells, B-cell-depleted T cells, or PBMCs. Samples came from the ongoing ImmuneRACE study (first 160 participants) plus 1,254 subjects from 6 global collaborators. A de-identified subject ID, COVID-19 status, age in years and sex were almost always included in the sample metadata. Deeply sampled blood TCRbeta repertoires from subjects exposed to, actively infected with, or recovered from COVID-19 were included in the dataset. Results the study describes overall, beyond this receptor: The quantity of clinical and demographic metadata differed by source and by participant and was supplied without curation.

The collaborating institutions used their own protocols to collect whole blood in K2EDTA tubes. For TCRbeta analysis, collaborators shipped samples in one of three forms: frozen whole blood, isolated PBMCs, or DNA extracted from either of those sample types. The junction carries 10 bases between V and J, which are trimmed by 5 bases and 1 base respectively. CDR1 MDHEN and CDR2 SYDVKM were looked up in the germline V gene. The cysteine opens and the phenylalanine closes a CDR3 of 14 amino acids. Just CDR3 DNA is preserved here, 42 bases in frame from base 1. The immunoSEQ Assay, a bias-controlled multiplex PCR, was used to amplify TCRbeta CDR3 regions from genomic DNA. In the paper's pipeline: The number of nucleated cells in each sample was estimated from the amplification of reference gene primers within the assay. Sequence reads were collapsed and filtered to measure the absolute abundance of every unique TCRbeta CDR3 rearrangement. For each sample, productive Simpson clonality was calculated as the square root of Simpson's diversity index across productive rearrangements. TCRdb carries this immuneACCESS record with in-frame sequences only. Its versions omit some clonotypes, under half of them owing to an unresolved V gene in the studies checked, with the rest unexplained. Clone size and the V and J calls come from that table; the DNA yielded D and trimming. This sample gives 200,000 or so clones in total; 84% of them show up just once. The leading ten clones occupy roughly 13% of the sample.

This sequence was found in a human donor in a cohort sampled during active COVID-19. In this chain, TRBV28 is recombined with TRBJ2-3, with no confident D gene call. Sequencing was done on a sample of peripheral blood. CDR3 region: CASSTHSGTDTQYF. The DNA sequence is TGTGCCAGCAGTACCCATAGTGGCACAGATACGCAGTATTTT. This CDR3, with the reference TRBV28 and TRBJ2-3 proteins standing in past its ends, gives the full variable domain DVKVTQSSRYLVKRTGEKVFLECVQDMDHENMFWYRQDPGLGLRLIYFSYDVKMKEKGDIPEGYSVSREKKERFSLILESASTNQTSMYLCASSTHSGTDTQYFGPGTRLTVL.